This T cell receptor (beta chain) was sequenced during a study of CD8+CD57+ T cells in acquired aplastic anemia (dated 2018 in TCRdb). Context from the whole study: On average, sorted CD4+ and CD8+ cells yielded around 3.4 ug of extracted DNA, with a range of about 0.18 to 27.4 ug. A CD8+CD57+ expansion meant a frequency higher than the mean frequency seen in healthy subjects.

TCR beta VDJ combination and CDR3 sequence profiling used genomic DNA as the template. TCR repertoire sequencing was run on an Illumina HiSeq 2000. As for the original processing: Repertoire assessment relied on Simpson's diversity index, CDR3 size and DJ length profiles, and TRBV/TRBJ rearrangement plots. The immunodominant clone was defined as the most abundant DNA sequence in deep sequencing data. CDR3 amino acid sequences were checked for sharing between subjects and were compared against published repertoires and the VDJdb database. The public sequencing data were trimmed at Q25 with fastp and processed into clonotypes with MiXCR by TCRdb, which kept only in-frame beta chains. Each record represents a unique CDR3 protein, reported with the most common genes and DNA among its rows. TCRdb's processing, not the authors' own work, is the source of the V and J calls. This sample is represented by 150,000 to 200,000 distinct CDR3 sequences; 65% to 75% of them were singletons. The biggest ten clones account for 40% to 60% of the sample.

In the case of this clonotype: This clone's antigen is unknown. One base away there is no much larger clone; base qualities are not given.

V is pruned by 10 bases and J by 4 bases, leaving 14 bases of the junction without a gene match. Counted from cysteine to phenylalanine, this CDR3 has 16 amino acids. Solely the CDR3 DNA is kept, with 48 bases framed from the first base. CDR1 is given as SNHLY and CDR2 as FYNNEI, both from the germline V gene. Flow cytometry had shown CD8+CD57+ cell expansion in the patients selected for sequencing. Severe acquired aplastic anemia was diagnosed in all patients according to International Study of Aplastic Anemia and Agranulocytosis and Camitta criteria. No therapy had been received by the patients at the time of blood sampling. In this study, sorted CD4+ and CD8+ T cells from the blood of healthy subjects and of severe aplastic anemia patients had their TCR repertoires deep-sequenced. Patients were enrolled in the USA under clinicaltrials.gov protocols 00001620, 01623167, 00001397, 00071045, 00081523 and 00961064. Ficoll-Paque density gradient centrifugation was used to isolate peripheral blood mononuclear cells. Before DNA was extracted, CD4+ and CD8+ T cells were sorted using either FACS or magnetic beads.

General findings and caveats noted by the study authors: CD8+ Simpson's diversity did not differ significantly between patients and healthy controls (P=0.060). Approximately 31 CD8+ CDR3 sequences were found in both patients and controls but appeared to be highly expressed in patients and within the immunodominant clones of the patients.

The specimen sequenced was sorted CD4+, CD8+, or CD8+CD57+ T cells (not recorded which) from PBMCs. This receptor was obtained from a human donor with aplastic anemia. The sequence is built from TRBV2 and TRBJ2-5, with 11 middle bases fitting TRBD2. The CDR3 sequence is CATSADSGGARETQYF. The nucleotides are TGTGCCACCTCGGCGGATAGCGGGGGGGCTAGAGAGACCCAGTACTTC.